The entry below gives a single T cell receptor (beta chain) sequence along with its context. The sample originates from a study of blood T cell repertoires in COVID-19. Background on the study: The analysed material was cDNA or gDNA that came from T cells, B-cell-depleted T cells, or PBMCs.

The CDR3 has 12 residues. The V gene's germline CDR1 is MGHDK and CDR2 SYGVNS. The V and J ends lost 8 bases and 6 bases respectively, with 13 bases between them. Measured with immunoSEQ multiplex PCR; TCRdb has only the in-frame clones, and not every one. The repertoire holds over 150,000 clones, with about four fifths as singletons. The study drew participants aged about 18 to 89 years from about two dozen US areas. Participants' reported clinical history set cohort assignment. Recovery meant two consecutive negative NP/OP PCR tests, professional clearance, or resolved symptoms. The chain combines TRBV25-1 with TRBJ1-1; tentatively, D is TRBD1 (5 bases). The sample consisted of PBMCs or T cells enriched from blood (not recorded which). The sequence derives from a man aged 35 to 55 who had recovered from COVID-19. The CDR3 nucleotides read TGTGCCAGCGGGGGGGGTCCTTCTGAAGCTTTCTTT. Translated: CASGGGPSEAFF.